This TCR beta chain appears in the sequencing data of a study of regulatory T cells in long-lasting Graves disease. This clonotype was picked up one time. Its specificity is not known. The authors built TCR beta libraries using iRepertoire HTBI primers and Arm-PCR of CDR3 regions. TCRdb itself ran the multiplex PCR reads through MiXCR, one entry per CDR3 protein. The table records 200,000 to 250,000 distinct CDR3 sequences, roughly a fifth of them present only once. Noted time point: newly diagnosed GD, antithyroid drugs for less than 3 months. The TCR library was made from RNA that had been extracted from PBMCs in TRIzol. Trimming took 8 bases from V and 7 from J, leaving 11 bases between them. Germline-derived CDR1 and CDR2 are MDHEN and SYDVKM. The CDR3 spans 12 residues. Study conclusions and caveats: Persistent patients had more shared public clonotypes (roughly 2,500) than new patients (roughly 900). Relative to newly diagnosed Graves' patients, persistent ones had lower TCR diversity.

The sample was also linked to a second study, of T cells in Graves' hyperthyroidism and ophthalmopathy. That report adds: Based on clinical symptoms, serum thyroxine and TRAb, thyroid ultrasound and orbital computed tomography, diagnoses were reached. The HTBI primer set was used in a first-round RT-PCR of the TCR CDR3.

The sequence came from a woman aged 25-40 years with Graves disease. J is TRBJ1-4 and V is TRBV28, with D possibly matching TRBD1 (5 bases). This material consisted of peripheral blood mononuclear cells (PBMCs), taken at new diagnosis, from a patient treated with antithyroid drugs. CDR3 in amino acids: CASRGGIEKLFF. In DNA form, the CDR3 reads TGTGCCAGCCGCGGGGGAATTGAAAAACTGTTTTTT.